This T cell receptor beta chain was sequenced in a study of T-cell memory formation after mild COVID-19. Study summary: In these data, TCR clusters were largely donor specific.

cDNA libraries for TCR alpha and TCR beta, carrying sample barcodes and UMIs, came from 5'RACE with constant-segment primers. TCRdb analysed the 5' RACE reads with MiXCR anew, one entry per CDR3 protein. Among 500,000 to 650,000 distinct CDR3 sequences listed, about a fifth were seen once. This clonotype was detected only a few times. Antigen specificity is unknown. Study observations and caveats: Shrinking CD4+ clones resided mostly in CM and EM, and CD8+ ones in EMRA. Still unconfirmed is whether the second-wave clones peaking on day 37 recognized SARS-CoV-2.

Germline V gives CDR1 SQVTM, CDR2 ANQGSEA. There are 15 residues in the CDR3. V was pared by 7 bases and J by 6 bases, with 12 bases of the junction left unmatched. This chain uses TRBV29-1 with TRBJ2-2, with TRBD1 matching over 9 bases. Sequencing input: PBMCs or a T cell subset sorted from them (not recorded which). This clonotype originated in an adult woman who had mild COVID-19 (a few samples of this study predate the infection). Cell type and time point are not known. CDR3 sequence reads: CSASSWDRDPGELFF. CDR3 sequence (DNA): TGCAGCGCCTCGAGCTGGGACAGGGACCCCGGGGAGCTGTTTTTT.